The TCR beta chain described here comes from a study of OX40 agonist ivuxolimab in advanced cancers. TCRdb's copy holds only in-frame clones and misses some; the assay was immunoSEQ multiplex PCR. The top ten clones hold 1.1% of a sample with over 100,000 clones, over 75% of them seen once. The CDR3 is 11 amino acids. Germline CDR1 LGHNT, CDR2 FRNRAP. Trimming pared 10 bases from V and 3 bases from J, leaving 9 bases between. Sequenced here: CD4+ or CD8+ T cells sorted from blood, sampled in a trial of the OX40 agonist ivuxolimab. The receptor comes from an adult with an advanced solid tumor such as melanoma, head and neck, liver or kidney cancer. The genes are TRBV12-5 and TRBJ1-1; the D is unclear. The CDR3 coding sequence is TGTGCTACATACGGGGACACTGAAGCTTTCTTT. Protein: CATYGDTEAFF.